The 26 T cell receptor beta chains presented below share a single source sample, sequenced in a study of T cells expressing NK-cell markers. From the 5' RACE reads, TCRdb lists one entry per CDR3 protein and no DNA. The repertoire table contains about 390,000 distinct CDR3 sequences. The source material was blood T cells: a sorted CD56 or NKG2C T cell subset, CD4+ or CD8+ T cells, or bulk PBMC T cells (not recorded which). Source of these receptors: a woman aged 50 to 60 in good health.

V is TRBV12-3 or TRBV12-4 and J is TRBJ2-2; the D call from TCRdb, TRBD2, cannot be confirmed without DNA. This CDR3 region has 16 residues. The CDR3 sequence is CASSLSLATSTGELFF.

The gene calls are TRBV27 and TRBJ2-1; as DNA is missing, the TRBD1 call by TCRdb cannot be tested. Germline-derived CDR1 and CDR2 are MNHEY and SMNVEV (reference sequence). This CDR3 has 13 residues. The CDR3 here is CASSPYPGNEQFF.

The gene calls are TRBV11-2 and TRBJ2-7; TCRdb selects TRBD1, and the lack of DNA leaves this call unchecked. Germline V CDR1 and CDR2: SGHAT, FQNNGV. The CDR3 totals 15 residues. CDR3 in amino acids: CASNQGVLDNYEQYF.

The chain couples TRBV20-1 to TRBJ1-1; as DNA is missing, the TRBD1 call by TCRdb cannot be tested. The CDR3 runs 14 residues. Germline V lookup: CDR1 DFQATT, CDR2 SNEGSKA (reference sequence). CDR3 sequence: CSARGTGRNTEAFF.

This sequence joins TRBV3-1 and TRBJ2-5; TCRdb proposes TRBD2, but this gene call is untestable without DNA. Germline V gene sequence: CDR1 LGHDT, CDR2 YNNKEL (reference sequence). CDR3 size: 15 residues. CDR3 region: CASSQDARGEETQYF.

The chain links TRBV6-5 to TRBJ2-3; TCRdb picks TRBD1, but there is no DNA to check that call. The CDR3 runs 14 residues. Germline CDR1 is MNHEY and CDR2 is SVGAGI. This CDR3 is CATPLEESTDTQYF.

The CDR3 reads CATSGGREGNIQYF. The rearrangement links TRBV15 to TRBJ2-4; checking the TCRdb D call of TRBD2 is not possible without DNA. The V gene's germline CDR1 is LNHNV and CDR2 YYDKDF (reference sequence). This CDR3 is 14 amino acids long. The full variable domain, in which reference TRBV15 and TRBJ2-4 provide the parts outside the CDR3, is DAMVIQNPRYQVTQFGKPVTLSCSQTLNHNVMYWYQQKSSQAPKLLFHYYDKDFNNEADTPDNFQSRRPNTSFCFLDIRSPGLGDTAMYLCATSGGREGNIQYFGAGTRLSVL.

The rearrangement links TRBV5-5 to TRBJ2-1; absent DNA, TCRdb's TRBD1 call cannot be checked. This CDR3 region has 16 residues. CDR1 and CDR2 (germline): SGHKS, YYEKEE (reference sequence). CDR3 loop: CASSLALQGPPGEQFF.

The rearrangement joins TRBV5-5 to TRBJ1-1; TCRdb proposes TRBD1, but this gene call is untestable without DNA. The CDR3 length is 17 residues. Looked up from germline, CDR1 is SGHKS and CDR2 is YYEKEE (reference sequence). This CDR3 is CASSFLMGGQSNTEAFF.

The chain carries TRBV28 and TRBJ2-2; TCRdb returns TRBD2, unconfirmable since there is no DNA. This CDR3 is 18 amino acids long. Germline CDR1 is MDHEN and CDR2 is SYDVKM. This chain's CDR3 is CASSLYYRLAGGTGELFF.

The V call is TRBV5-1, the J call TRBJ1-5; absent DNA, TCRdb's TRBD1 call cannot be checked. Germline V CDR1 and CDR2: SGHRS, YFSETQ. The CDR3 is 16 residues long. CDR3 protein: CASSLLGPNANQPQHF.

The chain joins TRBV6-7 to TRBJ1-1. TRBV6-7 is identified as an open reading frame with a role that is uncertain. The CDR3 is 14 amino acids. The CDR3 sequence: CASRTAEAVTEAFF.

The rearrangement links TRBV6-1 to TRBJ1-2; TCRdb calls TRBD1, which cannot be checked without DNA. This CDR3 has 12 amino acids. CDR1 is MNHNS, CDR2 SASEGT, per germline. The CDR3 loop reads CASNPGAGGYTF.

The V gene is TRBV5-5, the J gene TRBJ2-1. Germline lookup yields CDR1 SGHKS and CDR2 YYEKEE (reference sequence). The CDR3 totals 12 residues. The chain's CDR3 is CASSPTYNEQFF. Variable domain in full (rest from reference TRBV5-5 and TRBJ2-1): DAGVTQSPTHLIKTRGQQVTLRCSPISGHKSVSWYQQVLGQGPQFIFQYYEKEERGRGNFPDRFSARQFPNYSSELNVNALLLGDSALYLCASSPTYNEQFFGPGTRLTVL.

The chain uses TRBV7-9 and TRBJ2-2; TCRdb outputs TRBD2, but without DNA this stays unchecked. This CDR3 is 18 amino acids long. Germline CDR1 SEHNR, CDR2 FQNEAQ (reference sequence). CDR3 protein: CASSPRRGTSGNTGELFF.

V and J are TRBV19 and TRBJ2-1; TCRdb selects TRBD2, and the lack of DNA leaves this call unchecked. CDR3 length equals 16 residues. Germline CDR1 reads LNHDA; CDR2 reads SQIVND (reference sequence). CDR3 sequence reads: CASSIGGLAGASEQFF.

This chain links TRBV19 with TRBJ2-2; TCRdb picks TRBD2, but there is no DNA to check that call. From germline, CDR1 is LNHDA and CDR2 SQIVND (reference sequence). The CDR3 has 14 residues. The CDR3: CASSLVDLDGELFF.

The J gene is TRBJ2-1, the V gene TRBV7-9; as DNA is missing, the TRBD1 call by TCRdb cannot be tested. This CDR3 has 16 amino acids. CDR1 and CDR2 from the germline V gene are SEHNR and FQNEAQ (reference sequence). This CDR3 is CASRSTGAGGLNEQFF.

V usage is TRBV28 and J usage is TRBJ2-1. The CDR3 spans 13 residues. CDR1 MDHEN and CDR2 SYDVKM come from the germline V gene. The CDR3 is CASSLSNINEQFF.

CDR3: CASSVETGRDNEQFF. This chain connects TRBV9 to TRBJ2-1; the TCRdb call, TRBD2, lacks DNA for checking. The V gene's germline CDR1 is SGDLS and CDR2 YYNGEE. The CDR3 has 15 residues.

CDR3 region: CASSILDNQPQHF. V is TRBV19 and J is TRBJ1-5. The CDR3 is 13 amino acids. Germline values: CDR1 LNHDA, CDR2 SQIVND (reference sequence).

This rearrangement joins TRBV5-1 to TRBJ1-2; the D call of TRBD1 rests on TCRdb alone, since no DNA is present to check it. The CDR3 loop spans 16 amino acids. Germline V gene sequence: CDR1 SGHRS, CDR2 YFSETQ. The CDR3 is CASSVNAGTGADGYTF.

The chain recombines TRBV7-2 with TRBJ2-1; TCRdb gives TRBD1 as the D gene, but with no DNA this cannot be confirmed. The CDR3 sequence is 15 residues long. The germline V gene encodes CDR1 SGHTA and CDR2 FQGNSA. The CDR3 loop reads CASSFGQGTNNEQFF.

CDR3 loop: CSASEFRDPTYNEQFF. V and J are TRBV20-1 and TRBJ2-1; TCRdb names TRBD1, which stays unverified in the absence of DNA. Germline V lookup: CDR1 DFQATT, CDR2 SNEGSKA (reference sequence). The CDR3 has 16 residues.

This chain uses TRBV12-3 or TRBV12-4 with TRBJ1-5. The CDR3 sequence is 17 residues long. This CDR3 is CASRHSTGSFSNQPQHF.

CDR3 amino acids: CAISEPRQGHTEAFF. V and J are TRBV10-3 and TRBJ1-1; TCRdb reports TRBD1, a call that lacks DNA to check it against. CDR1 ENHRY and CDR2 SYGVKD come from the germline V gene. The CDR3 loop spans 15 amino acids.